This TCR beta chain was sequenced during a study of T cells after yellow fever vaccination. They built TCR cDNA with 5'RACE template switching, a step that put in a universal primer site and UMIs. TCRdb re-called the 5' RACE reads through MiXCR, storing one row per CDR3 protein. The repertoire holds more than 55,000 distinct CDR3 sequences, with 7.4% as singletons. The table lists this clonotype with a few counts. Germline V gives CDR1 LGHNA, CDR2 YSLEER. CDR3 length: 19 residues. V trimming: 0 bases; J trimming: 0 bases; junction bases outside the gene matches: 11. The sample consisted of CD8+ T cells sorted from PBMCs, taken 15 days after the yellow fever booster vaccination. This sequence was found in a man aged 25-40 years who received the YFV17D yellow fever vaccine. The chain employs TRBV4-3 and TRBJ2-7, with TRBD2 matching 10 bases. The CDR3 DNA reads as TGCGCCAGCAGCCAAGATTCCGGACTAGCGGTTCCGAGCTCCTACGAGCAGTACTTC. It yields the protein CASSQDSGLAVPSSYEQYF.